This T cell receptor (beta chain) was profiled in a study of OX40 agonist ivuxolimab in advanced cancers. Study-wide context: Dosing consisted of intravenous ivuxolimab at 0.01 to 10 mg/kg every 2 weeks. Cancers in dose escalation were hepatocellular, melanoma, renal cell and head and neck. Study results and limitations: Clones of CD4+ and CD8+ blood T cells grew by week 6 at doses of 0.1 to 3.0 mg/kg.

Using immunoSEQ multiplex PCR, the repertoire was profiled, and TCRdb retains in-frame clones only, with some absent. This table has fewer than 45,000 clones, more than 70% appearing once. Systemic immunosuppression or a history of autoimmune disease excluded patients. Trimming removed 1 base from V and 2 bases from J, with 9 bases in between. Germline V gene sequence: CDR1 KGHSH, CDR2 LQKENI. The CDR3 length is 14 residues. Comment on this clone: The antigen is unknown.

This sequence originates from an adult with an advanced solid tumor such as melanoma, head and neck, liver or kidney cancer. This chain links TRBV18 with TRBJ2-7; a weak D match, TRBD1 (6 bases). The sequencing here drew on CD4+ or CD8+ T cells sorted from blood, taken in a trial of the OX40 agonist ivuxolimab. CDR3 residues: CASSPRGPAYEQYF. The CDR3 nucleotides read TGTGCCAGCTCACCACGGGGGCCGGCCTACGAGCAGTACTTC.